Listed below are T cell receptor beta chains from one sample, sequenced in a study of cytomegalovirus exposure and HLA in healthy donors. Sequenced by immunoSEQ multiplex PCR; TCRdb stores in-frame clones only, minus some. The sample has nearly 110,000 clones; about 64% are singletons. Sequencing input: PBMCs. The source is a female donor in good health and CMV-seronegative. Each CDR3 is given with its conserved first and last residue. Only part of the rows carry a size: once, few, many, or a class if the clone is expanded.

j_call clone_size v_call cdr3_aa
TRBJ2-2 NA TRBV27 CASNRGLEDGELFF
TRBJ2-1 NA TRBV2 CASLLAGGNEQFF
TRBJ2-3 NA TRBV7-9 CASSWGLAWRTDTQYF
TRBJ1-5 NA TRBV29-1 CSVQTGAHDQPQHF
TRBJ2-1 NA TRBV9 CASSVAHVAGGGNEQFF
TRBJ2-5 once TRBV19 CATRPQGSHLETQYF
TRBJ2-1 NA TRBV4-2 CASSQESREVYNEQFF
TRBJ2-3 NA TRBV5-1 CASSLGGVTDTQYF
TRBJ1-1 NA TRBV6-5 CASSYRQGAIEAFF
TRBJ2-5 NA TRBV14 CASSQDRRLAGKETQYF
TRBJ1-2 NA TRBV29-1 CSVEDPVYGYTF
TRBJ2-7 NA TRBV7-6 CASSLGQGAHEQYF
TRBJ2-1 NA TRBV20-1 CSARALNEQFF
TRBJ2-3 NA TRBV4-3 CASSQELRETDTQYF
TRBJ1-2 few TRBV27 CASSFSQGHVGGYTF
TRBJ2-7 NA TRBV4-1 CASSQGAGGPYEQYF
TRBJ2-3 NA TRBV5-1 CASSLHRGTTDTQYF
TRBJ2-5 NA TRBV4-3 CASSQTSGRETQYF
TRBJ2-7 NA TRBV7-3 CASSPGQDSYEQYF
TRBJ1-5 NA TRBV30 CAWSVQGKGGNQPQHF
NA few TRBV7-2 CASSLVPPSSYEQYF
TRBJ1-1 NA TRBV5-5 CASSLAQEMKAFF
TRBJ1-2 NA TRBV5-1 CASSARDPGGYTF
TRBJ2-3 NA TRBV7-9 CASRERTGNTDTQYF
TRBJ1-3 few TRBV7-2 CASSTGTVGNTIYF
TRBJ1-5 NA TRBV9 CASSVGVGGSPQHF
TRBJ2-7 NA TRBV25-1 CASLGAGFFEQYF
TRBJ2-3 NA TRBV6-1 CASSRTRFSTDTQYF
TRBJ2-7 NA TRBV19 CASSKTSGKSYEQYF
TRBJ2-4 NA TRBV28 CASSFGGHKTGKNIQYF
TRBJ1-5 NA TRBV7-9 CASSYGVGGNQPQHF
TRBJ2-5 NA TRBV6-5 CASSYGTEQETQYF
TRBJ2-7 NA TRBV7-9 CASSTTGTAYEQYF
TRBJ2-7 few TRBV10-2 CASRRDRAYEQYF
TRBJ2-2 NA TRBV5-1 CASAGTGGTGELFF
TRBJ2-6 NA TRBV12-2 CASRLGASGSAGANVLTF
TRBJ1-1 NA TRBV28 CASSSGTVNTEAFF
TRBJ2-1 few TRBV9 CASSTADWQSNEQFF
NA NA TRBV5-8 CASSLTGYEQYF
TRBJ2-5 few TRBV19 CASSIGTGTRETQYF
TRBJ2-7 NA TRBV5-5 CASRPGLAGSLGEQYF
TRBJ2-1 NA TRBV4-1 CASSHPGLAPLYNEQFF
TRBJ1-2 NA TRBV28 CASSLGSRTVHTF
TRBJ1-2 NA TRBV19 CASGGRDRGYTF
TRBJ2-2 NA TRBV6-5 CASRRLRTNTGELFF
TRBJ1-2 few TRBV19 CASSRGGYTF
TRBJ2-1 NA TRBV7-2 CASSLIAGGEQFF
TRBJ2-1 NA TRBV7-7 CASSLQLAGNNEQFF
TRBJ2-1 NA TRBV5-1 CASSWDRGLNEQFF
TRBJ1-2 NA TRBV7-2 CASSPGTGRSNYGYTF
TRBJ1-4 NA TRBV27 CASSYTTGGSELFF
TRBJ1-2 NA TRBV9 CASSVSTGFSGFYGYTF
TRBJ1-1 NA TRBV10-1 CASSEPPWTGRVAFF
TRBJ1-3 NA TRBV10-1 CASSDFPTWHTIYF
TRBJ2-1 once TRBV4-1 CASSQDPLASSYNEQFF
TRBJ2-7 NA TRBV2 CASIPGLAGYEQYF
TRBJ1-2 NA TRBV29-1 CSVGDTNYGYTF